A single count supports the clone carrying this TCR beta chain. The antigen remains unidentified. TCRdb's table, derived via immunoSEQ multiplex PCR, lists solely in-frame clones and lacks some. The data contain about 190,000 clones, roughly 92% of them singletons. The CDR3 loop spans 14 amino acids. Germline CDR1 is LNHDA and CDR2 is SQIVND (reference sequence). V lost 7 bases, J lost 2 bases, and 14 bases lay in between. The sample comes from a study of T cell responses to AZD1222 COVID-19 vaccine. Study results and caveats: Among those given AZD1222, only six were seropositive at baseline.

The sample in question was peripheral blood, obtained on day 0 of AZD1222 vaccination. This clonotype was obtained from an adult in good health. The chain uses TRBV19 and TRBJ1-2; perhaps TRBD1 as D (6 bases). The CDR3 DNA sequence: TGTGCCAGTACCAGGGAGAGGGGGAACTATGGCTACACCTTC. Its protein is CASTRERGNYGYTF.